In this sample, the clone carrying this TCR beta chain turned up a few times. Its cognate antigen is unknown. The sample originates from a study of post-analysis software for immune sequencing data. Study as a whole: Included among the disease courses, which were recorded for the cohort, were relapsing-remitting, secondary progressive and progressive-relapsing multiple sclerosis. Study-level findings and limits: Strong co-clustering by F measure linked samples that shared a preparation batch. In multiple sclerosis, normalized Chao1 diversity was significantly below that of controls.

Prepared libraries of TCR beta cDNA carried unique molecular identifiers. Out of roughly 0.85 to 10 million T cells, about 520,000 cDNA molecules were generated. TCRdb re-derived calls from the PCR reads in MiXCR, one entry per CDR3 protein. The sample lists around 710,000 distinct CDR3 sequences, around 45% occurring once. This TCR derives from a girl aged 5-17 years with multiple sclerosis. The sequenced sample was blood.

CDR3 in amino acids: CASSFPGRGPGDTQYF. The CDR3 region has the DNA TGTGCCAGCAGCTTCCCGGGGCGGGGGCCGGGAGATACGCAGTATTTT. The gene calls are TRBV7-9 and TRBJ2-3, with D maybe TRBD2 (7 bases). The CDR3 length is 16 residues. Germline CDR1 SEHNR, CDR2 FQNEAQ (reference sequence). Trimming pared 3 bases from V and 5 bases from J, leaving 18 bases between.